These 24 T cell receptor beta chains were sequenced from one sample in a study of CD8+ T cells in alopecia areata. The sequencing template was cDNA reverse transcribed from extracted RNA. Clones were sequenced by immunoSEQ multiplex PCR, and TCRdb holds only the in-frame ones, with some missing. The repertoire holds under 250,000 clones, with 50% to 60% as singletons. The treatment is: oral pan-JAK inhibitor, 5-10 mg twice daily. The sample here was CD4+ T cells sorted from blood, taken at week 4, from a patient treated with tofacitinib. The receptor source for this set is a human donor with alopecia areata.

The chain couples TRBV7-2 to TRBJ2-2; D call uncertain. Germline V gene data show CDR1 as SGHTA and CDR2 as FQGNSA. The V gene lost 7 bases and the J gene lost 0 bases, with 9 bases spanning the gap. This CDR3 contains 14 residues. The CDR3 DNA is TGTGCCAGCACCCGGACCGCGAACACCGGGGAGCTGTTTTTT. This sequence encodes CASTRTANTGELFF.

The CDR3 DNA follows: TGTGCCAGTAGTAACCGCCGGGGGCTCGATGAAAAACTGTTTTTT. Its translation: CASSNRRGLDEKLFF. The chain employs TRBV19 and TRBJ1-4; TRBD1 might be the D (6 bases). CDR3 length equals 15 residues. Germline loops: CDR1 LNHDA, CDR2 SQIVND (reference sequence). V lost 4 bases and J lost 6, with 15 bases in between.

V is TRBV2 and J is TRBJ2-6; D is uncertain. CDR1 and CDR2 (germline): SNHLY, FYNNEI. V was trimmed by 2 bases and J by 3 bases, leaving 8 bases between them. The CDR3 is 15 amino acids. The CDR3 DNA is TGTGCCAGCAGTGAAACTTGGGTTGGGGCCAACGTCCTGACTTTC. Its protein is CASSETWVGANVLTF.

This clone was counted between two and nine times. In DNA form, the CDR3 reads TGTGCCTGGAGTGCAATGCAAGAGACCCAGTACTTC. Its translation is CAWSAMQETQYF. This chain links TRBV30 with TRBJ2-5, with unresolved D. This CDR3 region has 12 residues. The germline V and J ends were trimmed by 1 base and 2 bases, with 5 bases remaining between them. Germline lookup yields CDR1 GTSNPN and CDR2 SVGIG (reference sequence).

J is TRBJ2-4 and V is TRBV2, with 7 nucleotides matching TRBD1. Trimming cost V 3 bases and J 3 bases; bases outside gene matches: 5. The length of the CDR3 is 15 residues. Per germline, CDR1 SNHLY and CDR2 FYNNEI. CDR3 bases: TGTGCCAGCAGTGACCCAGGGGGTGGCAAAAACATTCAGTACTTC. Translation gives CASSDPGGGKNIQYF.

This clone has just a few counts. The chain recombines TRBV7-6 with TRBJ1-1, with D hard to call. The CDR3 extends over 15 amino acids. Looked up from germline, CDR1 is SGHVS and CDR2 is FNYEAQ. V was cut by 2 bases and J by 6 bases, with 16 bases left in between. The CDR3 DNA reads TGTGCCAGCAGCTTAAGGCTGGGAGGTAACGCTGAAGCTTTCTTT. Translated: CASSLRLGGNAEAFF.

This clone was counted only a few times. This chain links TRBV29-1 with TRBJ1-5; 9 bases are shared with TRBD1. The CDR3 covers 14 residues. The trim removed 6 bases at V and 5 bases at J, leaving 8 bases unmatched. From germline, CDR1 is SQVTM and CDR2 ANQGSEA. The CDR3: CSVLGQGKDQPQHF. CDR3 DNA sequence: TGCAGCGTCCTCGGACAGGGGAAGGATCAGCCCCAGCATTTT.

The chain employs TRBV7-2 and TRBJ1-5; D is perhaps TRBD1 (5 bases). The CDR3 has 13 amino acids. Trimming pared 4 bases from V and 7 bases from J, leaving 11 bases between. Germline V CDR1 and CDR2: SGHTA, FQGNSA. The CDR3 DNA reads as TGTGCCAGCAGCTCCGGGACCCGGCAGCCCCAGCATTTT. It codes for CASSSGTRQPQHF.

This clone was picked up a small number of times. The V call is TRBV2, the J call TRBJ2-3; D gene unclear. The V gene's germline CDR1 is SNHLY and CDR2 FYNNEI. The CDR3 contains 11 residues. The ends were cut back, 2 bases at V and 8 bases at J, with 5 bases in the middle. The DNA of the CDR3 is TGTGCCAGCAGTGAATTAGTTACGCAGTATTTT. It yields the protein CASSELVTQYF.

The chain is built from TRBV6-5 and TRBJ2-1, with TRBD2 matching 7 bases. The germline gives CDR1 MNHEY, CDR2 SVGAGI. The CDR3 has 15 amino acids. J gave up 6 bases and V 6 bases, and 11 bases lay outside the gene matches. CDR3 in DNA: TGTGCCAGCAGCCTCTCCCCAGGGAGGGCCAATGAGCAGTTCTTC. It specifies CASSLSPGRANEQFF.

V usage is TRBV27 and J usage is TRBJ2-7; 8 positions agree with TRBD1. J was trimmed by 3 bases and V by 6 bases; bases with no gene match: 10. Germline CDR1 is MNHEY and CDR2 is SMNVEV (reference sequence). CDR3 length: 15 residues. CDR3 DNA: TGTGCCAGCAGCTTTCAGGGGACAGGAGGCTACGAGCAGTACTTC. It is translated as CASSFQGTGGYEQYF.

CDR3 sequence: CSVDSTSGGNYEQYF. The CDR3 bases are TGCAGCGTTGATAGTACTAGCGGGGGGAACTACGAGCAGTACTTC. This chain uses TRBV29-1 with TRBJ2-7, with TRBD2 matching over 12 bases. J was trimmed by 3 bases and V by 3 bases; bases with no gene match: 6. The germline V gene encodes CDR1 SQVTM and CDR2 ANQGSEA. This CDR3 region has 15 residues.

V and J are TRBV5-1 and TRBJ2-1; no reliable D call. The CDR3 contains 15 residues. Germline CDR1 SGHRS, CDR2 YFSETQ. Deletions cut 1 base from V and 3 bases from J, with 11 bases between. The CDR3 reads CASSLLRPDYNEQFF. CDR3 coding DNA: TGCGCCAGCAGCTTGCTCCGACCCGACTACAATGAGCAGTTCTTC.

V usage is TRBV30 and J usage is TRBJ1-2; the D is unclear. Trimming removed 3 bases from V and 6 bases from J, with 14 bases in between. CDR3 length equals 13 residues. Germline CDR1 reads GTSNPN; CDR2 reads SVGIG (reference sequence). The CDR3 region is CAWSPGPPDGYTF. The CDR3 nucleotides read TGTGCCTGGAGCCCAGGCCCCCCCGATGGCTACACCTTC.

This clone has a handful of counts. V and J are TRBV9 and TRBJ2-7, with D maybe TRBD2 (6 bases). CDR3 size: 14 residues. V gave up 1 base and J gave up 1 base, with 9 bases separating them. CDR1 is SGDLS and CDR2 is YYNGEE in the germline V gene. The CDR3 here is CASSVTGTSYEQYF. As DNA, the CDR3 is TGTGCCAGCAGCGTAACCGGGACTTCCTACGAGCAGTACTTC.

This sequence joins TRBV5-6 and TRBJ2-5; no reliable D call. Deletions cut 2 bases from V and 2 bases from J, with 7 bases between. The CDR3 is made up of 13 amino acids. The V gene's germline CDR1 is SGHDT and CDR2 YYEEEE. CDR3 DNA: TGTGCCAGCAGCTTACAGATTCAAGAGACCCAGTACTTC. Protein sequence: CASSLQIQETQYF. Variable domain in full (rest from reference TRBV5-6 and TRBJ2-5): DAGVTQSPTHLIKTRGQQVTLRCSPKSGHDTVSWYQQALGQGPQFIFQYYEEEERQRGNFPDRFSGHQFPNYSSELNVNALLLGDSALYLCASSLQIQETQYFGPGTRLLVL.

Of note for this clone: In the same sample, other DNA sequences code for this CDR3. CDR3 sequence: CSARRQETQYF. In DNA, the CDR3 is TGCAGTGCTAGGCGACAAGAGACCCAGTACTTC. The chain couples TRBV20-1 to TRBJ2-5; D ambiguous. The V and J ends lost 3 bases and 2 bases respectively, with 4 bases between them. The germline V gene encodes CDR1 DFQATT and CDR2 SNEGSKA (reference sequence). This CDR3 is built from 11 residues.

This chain connects TRBV5-1 to TRBJ1-2, with 8 bases aligning to TRBD1. Per the germline V gene, CDR1 is SGHRS and CDR2 is YFSETQ. This CDR3 has 13 residues. Trimming at V came to 4 bases and at J to 8 bases, leaving 7 bases not matched to a gene. The CDR3 DNA follows: TGCGCCAGCAGCACCGGGACAGGAAAGGGCTACACCTTC. Translation gives CASSTGTGKGYTF.

This chain links TRBV7-6 with TRBJ1-1; 9 bases are a match to TRBD1. Germline trimming cut 1 base from V and 3 bases from J; bases unmatched to any gene: 9. This CDR3 has 17 amino acids. The germline CDR1 and CDR2 sequences are SGHVS and FNYEAQ. Here the CDR3 DNA reads TGTGCCAGCAGCTTAGGGGGGACAGGGACGGGACACACTGAAGCTTTCTTT. This encodes CASSLGGTGTGHTEAFF.

This chain connects TRBV4-3 to TRBJ1-6; no clear D gene. Trimming left V 0 bases short and J 0 bases short, with 9 bases between. Germline lookup yields CDR1 LGHNA and CDR2 YSLEER. This CDR3 is built from 17 residues. CDR3 sequence: CASSQDFVSSYNSPLHF. CDR3 in DNA: TGCGCCAGCAGCCAAGATTTCGTTAGCTCCTATAATTCACCCCTCCACTTT.

Concerning this clone itself: The same CDR3 is also encoded by other DNA sequences in this sample. The J gene is TRBJ2-7, the V gene TRBV29-1; tentatively, D is TRBD2 (6 bases). The CDR3 consists of 12 residues. Germline lookup yields CDR1 SQVTM and CDR2 ANQGSEA. Trimming took 6 bases from V and 3 from J, leaving 12 bases between them. CDR3 in amino acids: CSVRDSVYEQYF. In nucleotides, the CDR3 is TGCAGCGTCCGGGACTCTGTCTACGAGCAGTACTTC.

A note on this clone: Relative to the germline gene, one junction end is altered; a read error may explain this. The gene calls are TRBV29-1 and TRBJ2-4, with a possible D match to TRBD1 (6 bases). Germline V lookup: CDR1 SQVTM, CDR2 ANQGSEA. The CDR3 covers 13 residues. The DNA of the CDR3 is TGCAGCGCTGAAACAGGGTTTCGGGACATTCAGTACTTC. Amino acid sequence: CSAETGFRDIQYF.

CDR3 in amino acids: CASSLETGGTEAFF. CDR3 DNA: TGTGCCAGCAGCTTGGAGACAGGGGGCACTGAAGCTTTCTTT. The V call is TRBV5-4, the J call TRBJ1-1, with 9 bases matching TRBD1. The length of the CDR3 is 14 residues. J lost 4 bases, V lost 0 bases, and 1 base had no gene match. CDR1 and CDR2 from the germline V gene are SGHNT and YYREEE (reference sequence).

The chain employs TRBV9 and TRBJ2-1, with D tentatively TRBD1 or TRBD2 (5 bases each). V was clipped by 2 bases and J by 8 bases, with 14 bases between them. This CDR3 contains 14 residues. CDR1 SGDLS and CDR2 YYNGEE come from the germline V gene. The CDR3 DNA reads TGTGCCAGCAGCGTGTGGCCCGGGGCCGATGAGCAGTTCTTC. Amino acid sequence: CASSVWPGADEQFF.